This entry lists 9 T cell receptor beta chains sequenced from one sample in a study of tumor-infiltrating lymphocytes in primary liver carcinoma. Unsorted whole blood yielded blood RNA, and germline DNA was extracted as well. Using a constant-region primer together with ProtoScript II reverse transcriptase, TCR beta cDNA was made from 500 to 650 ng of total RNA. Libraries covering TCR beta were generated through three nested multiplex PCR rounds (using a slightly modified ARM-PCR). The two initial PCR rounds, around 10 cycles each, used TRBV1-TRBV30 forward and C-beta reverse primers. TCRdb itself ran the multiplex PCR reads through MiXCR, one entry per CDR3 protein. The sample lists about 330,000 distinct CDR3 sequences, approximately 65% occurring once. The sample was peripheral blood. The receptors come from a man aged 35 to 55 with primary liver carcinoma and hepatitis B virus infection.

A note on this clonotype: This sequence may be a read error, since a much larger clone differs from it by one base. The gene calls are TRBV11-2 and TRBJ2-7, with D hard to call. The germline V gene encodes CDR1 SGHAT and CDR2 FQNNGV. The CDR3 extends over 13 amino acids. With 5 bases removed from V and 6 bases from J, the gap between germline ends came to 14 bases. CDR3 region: CASSQSEVTEQYF. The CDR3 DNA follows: TGTGCCAGCAGCCAATCCGAGGTTACCGAGCAGTACTTC.

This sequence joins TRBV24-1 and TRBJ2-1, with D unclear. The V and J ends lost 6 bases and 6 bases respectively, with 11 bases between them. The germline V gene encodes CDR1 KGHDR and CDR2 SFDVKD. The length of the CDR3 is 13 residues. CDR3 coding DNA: TGTGCCACCAGTCCGAGCGTGGCCAATGAGCAGTTCTTC. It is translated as CATSPSVANEQFF.

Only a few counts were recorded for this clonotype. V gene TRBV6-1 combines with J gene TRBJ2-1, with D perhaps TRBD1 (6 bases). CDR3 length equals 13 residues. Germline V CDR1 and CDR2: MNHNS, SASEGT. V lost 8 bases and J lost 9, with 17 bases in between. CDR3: CASAPGVFREQFF. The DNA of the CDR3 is TGTGCCAGCGCTCCAGGGGTGTTCCGTGAGCAGTTCTTC.

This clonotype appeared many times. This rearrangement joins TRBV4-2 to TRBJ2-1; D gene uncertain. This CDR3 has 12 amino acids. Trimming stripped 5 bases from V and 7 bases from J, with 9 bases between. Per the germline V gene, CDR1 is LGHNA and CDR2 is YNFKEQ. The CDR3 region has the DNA TGTGCCAGCAGCGTCGGTGTAAATGAGCAGTTCTTC. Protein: CASSVGVNEQFF.

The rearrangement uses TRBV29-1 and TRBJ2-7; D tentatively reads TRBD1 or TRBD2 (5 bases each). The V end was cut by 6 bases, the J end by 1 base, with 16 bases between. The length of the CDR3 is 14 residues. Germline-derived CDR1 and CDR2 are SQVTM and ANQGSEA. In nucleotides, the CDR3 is TGCAGCGTGGAAAAAACGAGGGGTTCCTACGAGCAGTACTTC. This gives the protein CSVEKTRGSYEQYF.

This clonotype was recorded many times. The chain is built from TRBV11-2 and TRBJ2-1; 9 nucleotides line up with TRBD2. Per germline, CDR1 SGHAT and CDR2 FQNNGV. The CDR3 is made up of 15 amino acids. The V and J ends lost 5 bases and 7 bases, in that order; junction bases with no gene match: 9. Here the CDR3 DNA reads TGTGCCAGCAGCGTCGGGACTAGCTTCGGGAATGAGCAGTTCTTC. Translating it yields CASSVGTSFGNEQFF.

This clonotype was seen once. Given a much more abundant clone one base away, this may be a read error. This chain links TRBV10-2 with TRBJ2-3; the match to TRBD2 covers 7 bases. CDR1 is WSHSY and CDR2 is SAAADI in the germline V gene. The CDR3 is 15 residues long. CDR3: CTSSSRTSEGDTQYF. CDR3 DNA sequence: TGCACCAGCAGTTCACGGACTAGTGAGGGAGATACGCAGTATTTT.

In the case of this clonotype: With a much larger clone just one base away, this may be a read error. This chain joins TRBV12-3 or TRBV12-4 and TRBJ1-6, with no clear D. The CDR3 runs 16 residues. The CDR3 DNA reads TGTGCCAGCATTTTAGCGCTCCCCACTTATAATTCACCCCTCCACTTT. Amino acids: CASILALPTYNSPLHF.

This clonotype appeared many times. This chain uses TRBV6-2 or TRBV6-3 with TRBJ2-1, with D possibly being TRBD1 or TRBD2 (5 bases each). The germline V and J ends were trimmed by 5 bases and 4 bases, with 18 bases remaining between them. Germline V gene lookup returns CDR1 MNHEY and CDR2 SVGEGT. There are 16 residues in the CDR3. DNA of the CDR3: TGTGCCAGCAGTCCGCTCGAGGGGATAGGTTACAATGAGCAGTTCTTC. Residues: CASSPLEGIGYNEQFF.